The sequence of this T cell receptor beta chain was determined in a study of blood T cell repertoires in COVID-19. Study-wide context: COVID-19 samples, acute and convalescent, were from the United States, Italy and Spain. Sources were T cells, B-cell-depleted T cells, or PBMCs; the material itself was cDNA or gDNA.

As processed by the authors: Amplified reference gene primers provided the basis for estimating nucleated cell counts. Sequenced by immunoSEQ multiplex PCR; TCRdb stores in-frame clones only, minus some. The V and J calls and the clone size are those of that table, but D and trimming were determined from the DNA. The profile shows approximately 210,000 clones, around four fifths of them singletons. The CDR3 sequence is 15 residues long. The germline V gene encodes CDR1 LGHNA and CDR2 YNFKEQ. V shed 4 bases, J shed 4 bases, and the junction held 7 bases outside the gene matches. This clonotype was obtained from a woman in her sixties or seventies with active or convalescent COVID-19. The specimen sequenced was peripheral blood. The V and J genes are TRBV4-2 and TRBJ2-7; 10 positions match TRBD1. CDR3 coding DNA: TGTGCCAGCAGCCCCTCCGGGACAGGGGTATACGAGCAGTACTTC. It codes for CASSPSGTGVYEQYF.